Listed below are T cell receptor beta chains from one sample, sequenced in a study of blood T cells in healthy people across ages. TCRdb processed the 5' RACE reads anew with MiXCR; each CDR3 protein has one entry. The sample has over 1,200,000 distinct CDR3 sequences, around 59% seen once. Specimen: blood. The receptors were sampled from a man younger than 35 in good health. The CDR3 runs from the conserved cysteine through the conserved F or W. A D gene is named only where the DNA matches it firmly. For some rows the clone size is stated as once, few or many, or as a class when expanded; others skip it.

size | D | J | V | CDR3 | DNA
. | TRBD1 | TRBJ2-1 | TRBV6-5 | CASSYGTGSPYNEQFF | TGTGCCAGCAGTTACGGGACAGGGTCCCCCTACAATGAGCAGTTCTTC
. | TRBD1 | TRBJ1-1 | TRBV12-3/TRBV12-4 | CASSFDRVNTEAFF | TGTGCCAGCAGTTTCGACAGGGTGAACACTGAAGCTTTCTTT
. | TRBD1 | TRBJ2-7 | TRBV12-3/TRBV12-4 | CASRRQGFPYEQYF | TGTGCCAGCAGACGACAGGGTTTTCCCTACGAGCAGTACTTC
. | . | TRBJ1-1 | TRBV5-1 | CASFREGNTEAFF | TGCGCCAGCTTTAGGGAAGGGAACACTGAAGCTTTCTTT
. | TRBD2 | TRBJ2-7 | TRBV4-1 | CASRPRGVAGLSSYEQYF | TGCGCCAGCAGACCCCGAGGGGTAGCGGGACTGAGCTCCTACGAGCAGTACTTC
. | . | TRBJ2-7 | TRBV20-1 | CSARVQDSSYEQYF | TGCAGTGCTAGAGTCCAGGATAGCTCCTACGAGCAGTACTTC
. | TRBD2 | TRBJ2-1 | TRBV6-2/TRBV6-3 | CASSYTSGGAAQFF | TGTGCCAGCAGTTACACTAGCGGGGGGGCTGCGCAGTTCTTC
few | . | TRBJ1-1 | TRBV29-1 | CSVPGEEAFF | TGCAGCGTCCCCGGGGAAGAAGCTTTCTTT
. | TRBD2 | TRBJ2-5 | TRBV20-1 | CSALLAPGETQYF | TGCAGTGCTTTACTAGCGCCGGGGGAGACCCAGTACTTC
few | TRBD1 | TRBJ2-3 | TRBV10-3 | CAISSRQGAADTQYF | TGTGCCATCAGTTCAAGACAGGGGGCTGCAGATACGCAGTATTTT
. | TRBD1 | TRBJ2-7 | TRBV6-6 | CASSTVWRQGNYEQYF | TGTGCCAGCAGCACCGTATGGCGACAGGGGAACTACGAGCAGTACTTC
. | . | TRBJ1-2 | TRBV10-3 | CAISESQDYGYTF | TGTGCCATCAGTGAATCACAGGACTATGGCTACACCTTC
. | TRBD2 | TRBJ2-1 | TRBV29-1 | CSVEGDYINEQFF | TGCAGCGTTGAGGGGGACTACATCAATGAGCAGTTCTTC
. | . | TRBJ2-1 | TRBV27 | CASNPKPGQKRHEQFF | TGTGCCAGCAACCCGAAACCGGGCCAAAAGCGACATGAGCAGTTCTTC
once | . | TRBJ2-3 | TRBV14 | CASSPDRGHITDTQYF | TGTGCCAGCAGCCCGGACAGAGGACACATCACAGATACGCAGTATTTT
few | . | TRBJ2-4 | TRBV12-3/TRBV12-4 | CASSLPGNIQYF | TGTGCCAGCAGTTTGCCAGGGAACATTCAGTACTTC
few | . | TRBJ2-5 | TRBV7-2 | CASSLVGNEETQYF | TGTGCCAGCAGCTTAGTAGGGAACGAAGAGACCCAGTACTTC
once | TRBD1 | TRBJ1-1 | TRBV13 | CASSSHRGVTEAFF | TGTGCCAGCAGTTCCCACAGGGGTGTCACTGAAGCTTTCTTT
. | TRBD1 | TRBJ1-1 | TRBV20-1 | CSAREADRGTEAFF | TGCAGTGCTAGAGAAGCAGACAGGGGCACTGAAGCTTTCTTT
once | . | TRBJ2-7 | TRBV2 | CASSEAGAQDYEQYF | TGTGCCAGCAGTGAGGCGGGGGCGCAGGACTACGAGCAGTACTTC
. | TRBD2 | TRBJ2-1 | TRBV4-1 | CASSQDQTSYYNEQFF | TGCGCCAGCAGCCAAGATCAGACTAGCTACTACAATGAGCAGTTCTTC
. | TRBD1 | TRBJ2-7 | TRBV20-1 | CSATRDSIFSYEQYF | TGCAGTGCTACCCGGGACAGCATTTTCTCCTACGAGCAGTACTTC
few | . | TRBJ1-5 | TRBV20-1 | CSARPTGGDQPQHF | TGCAGTGCTAGACCCACGGGAGGGGATCAGCCCCAGCATTTT
. | . | TRBJ1-2 | TRBV10-3 | CAISVANGYTF | TGTGCCATCAGTGTAGCGAATGGCTACACCTTC
. | . | TRBJ1-1 | TRBV10-3 | CASPQGPTEAFF | TGTGCCTCCCCGCAGGGACCAACTGAAGCTTTCTTT
. | . | TRBJ2-2 | TRBV11-2 | CASSPTSRRGLFF | TGTGCCAGCAGCCCGACCTCCAGGAGGGGGCTGTTTTTT
. | TRBD1 | TRBJ2-7 | TRBV6-5 | CASSYTGGSEQYF | TGTGCCAGCAGTTACACAGGGGGTTCCGAGCAGTACTTC
few | TRBD1 | TRBJ2-7 | TRBV18 | CASSPGTGADEQYF | TGTGCCAGCTCACCTGGGACAGGGGCCGACGAGCAGTACTTC
once | . | TRBJ1-5 | TRBV2 | CASSEATDGQPQHF | TGTGCCAGCAGTGAAGCGACGGACGGACAGCCCCAGCATTTT
once | TRBD2 | TRBJ2-4 | TRBV4-1 | CASSPMGGGAEYNIQYF | TGCGCCAGCAGCCCGATGGGCGGGGGGGCGGAGTACAACATTCAGTACTTC
. | . | TRBJ2-1 | TRBV27 | CASIDAGDGYNEQFF | TGTGCCAGCATAGACGCAGGGGACGGGTACAATGAGCAGTTCTTC
few | . | TRBJ2-7 | TRBV4-1 | CASSQQADYEQYF | TGCGCCAGCAGCCAACAGGCGGACTACGAGCAGTACTTC
. | . | TRBJ1-5 | TRBV7-2 | CASSPSGIDDYSNQPQHF | TGTGCCAGCAGCCCCTCGGGAATAGACGATTATAGCAATCAGCCCCAGCATTTT
once | . | TRBJ2-3 | TRBV7-9 | CASSLGPTEADTQYF | TGTGCCAGCAGCTTAGGCCCCACCGAGGCAGATACGCAGTATTTT
. | . | TRBJ2-4 | TRBV7-9 | CASTPLTGYIQYF | TGTGCCAGCACCCCTTTGACGGGATACATTCAGTACTTC
. | TRBD2 | TRBJ2-3 | TRBV6-5 | CASSYLAGVTDTQYF | TGTGCCAGCAGTTACTTAGCGGGAGTGACAGATACGCAGTATTTT
. | TRBD2 | TRBJ2-5 | TRBV27 | CASRLAGGPIETQYF | TGTGCCAGCCGCCTAGCGGGGGGGCCGATTGAGACCCAGTACTTC
. | TRBD2 | TRBJ2-1 | TRBV4-1 | CASSQPGLAKFF | TGCGCCAGCAGCCAACCGGGACTAGCAAAGTTCTTC
few | TRBD2 | TRBJ2-3 | TRBV7-2 | CASSQQAGRTDTQYF | TGTGCCAGCAGCCAACAAGCGGGGCGCACAGATACGCAGTATTTT
. | . | TRBJ1-5 | TRBV20-1 | CSARYTNQPQHF | TGCAGTGCTAGATATACGAATCAGCCCCAGCATTTT
. | TRBD1 | TRBJ2-7 | TRBV6-2/TRBV6-3 | CASSYLTGGSSSYEQYF | TGTGCCAGCAGTTACTTGACAGGGGGCAGCTCCTCCTACGAGCAGTACTTC
. | . | TRBJ2-3 | TRBV3-1 | CASSQRYGAYTDTQYF | TGTGCCAGCAGCCAGAGATACGGGGCGTACACAGATACGCAGTATTTT
. | TRBD2 | TRBJ2-7 | TRBV12-3/TRBV12-4 | CASRRNPGLAGISSYNEQYF | TGTGCCAGCAGGAGAAATCCGGGACTAGCGGGTATCTCATCCTACAATGAGCAGTACTTC
. | . | TRBJ1-2 | TRBV29-1 | CSVAALQDLNYGYTF | TGCAGCGTCGCCGCTTTACAGGATCTAAACTATGGCTACACCTTC
once | . | TRBJ2-2 | TRBV9 | CASSVVGPTGELFF | TGTGCCAGCAGCGTCGTGGGGCCCACCGGGGAGCTGTTTTTT
. | . | TRBJ1-4 | TRBV6-1 | CASSPQRFDSSPDLNEKLFF | TGTGCCAGCAGCCCACAGCGATTCGACAGTTCCCCTGACCTTAATGAAAAACTGTTTTTT
. | TRBD2 | TRBJ2-1 | TRBV27 | CASSPQRESYNEQFF | TGTGCCAGCAGTCCCCAGCGGGAGTCTTACAATGAGCAGTTCTTC
. | . | TRBJ1-2 | TRBV10-3 | CAISEREQATGTF | TGTGCCATCAGTGAGAGGGAACAGGCAACCGGCACCTTC
. | TRBD2 | TRBJ2-1 | TRBV5-1 | CASSSEGTSGRYNEQFF | TGCGCCAGCAGCTCCGAGGGGACTAGCGGGCGGTACAATGAGCAGTTCTTC
. | . | TRBJ2-3 | TRBV9 | CASKTGSIADTQYF | TGTGCCAGCAAAACAGGGTCAATAGCAGATACGCAGTATTTT
once | . | TRBJ1-5 | TRBV5-6 | CASQGTWSNQPQHF | TGTGCCTCACAGGGTACATGGAGCAATCAGCCCCAGCATTTT
few | TRBD2 | TRBJ2-3 | TRBV27 | CASSFAGGYTDTQYF | TGTGCCAGCAGTTTTGCGGGGGGTTACACAGATACGCAGTATTTT
. | . | TRBJ2-7 | TRBV2 | CASTGHYLYEQYF | TGTGCCAGTACAGGACATTACCTCTACGAGCAGTACTTC
. | . | TRBJ1-1 | TRBV18 | CASSPPWGAFDTEAFF | TGTGCCAGCTCACCACCGTGGGGGGCTTTTGACACTGAAGCTTTCTTT
. | . | TRBJ2-3 | TRBV4-3 | CASSRGDADTQYF | TGCGCCAGCAGCCGGGGGGACGCAGATACGCAGTATTTT
. | TRBD2 | TRBJ2-5 | TRBV6-2/TRBV6-3 | CASSAREAGEQETQYF | TGTGCCAGCAGTGCCCGGGAGGCGGGTGAACAAGAGACCCAGTACTTC